This T cell receptor beta chain was found in a study of blood T cells in healthy people across ages. Overall study findings and caveats: Per million T cells, the diversity of TCR beta decreased roughly linearly as age advanced. Diversity was higher, and naive CD4+ cells more numerous, in long-lived donors than in aged donors. Strong correlation linked observed beta diversity and percent naive T cells.

Details on this clonotype: Its target is not known.

V trimming: 2 bases; J trimming: 0 bases; junction bases outside the gene matches: 8. The CDR3 contains 16 residues. Looked up from germline, CDR1 is DFQATT and CDR2 is SNEGSKA (reference sequence). It was with a sample-barcoded 5' primer and a J-beta primer mix that a second PCR of roughly 7 to 11 cycles was run. TCRdb itself ran the 5' RACE reads through MiXCR, one entry per CDR3 protein. The data contain 1.5 million to 2 million distinct CDR3 sequences, 28% of them seen just once; the ten biggest clones take up over 7%. Peripheral blood from each donor was collected in a volume of about 10 milliliters.

Sequencing used blood. This sequence originates from a woman aged 30 to 39 in good health. This chain uses TRBV20-1 with TRBJ1-1; 8 bases line up with TRBD1. The CDR3, as DNA: TGCAGTGCTAGATTGGTGGGACAGGATATGAACACTGAAGCTTTCTTT. This translates into CSARLVGQDMNTEAFF.